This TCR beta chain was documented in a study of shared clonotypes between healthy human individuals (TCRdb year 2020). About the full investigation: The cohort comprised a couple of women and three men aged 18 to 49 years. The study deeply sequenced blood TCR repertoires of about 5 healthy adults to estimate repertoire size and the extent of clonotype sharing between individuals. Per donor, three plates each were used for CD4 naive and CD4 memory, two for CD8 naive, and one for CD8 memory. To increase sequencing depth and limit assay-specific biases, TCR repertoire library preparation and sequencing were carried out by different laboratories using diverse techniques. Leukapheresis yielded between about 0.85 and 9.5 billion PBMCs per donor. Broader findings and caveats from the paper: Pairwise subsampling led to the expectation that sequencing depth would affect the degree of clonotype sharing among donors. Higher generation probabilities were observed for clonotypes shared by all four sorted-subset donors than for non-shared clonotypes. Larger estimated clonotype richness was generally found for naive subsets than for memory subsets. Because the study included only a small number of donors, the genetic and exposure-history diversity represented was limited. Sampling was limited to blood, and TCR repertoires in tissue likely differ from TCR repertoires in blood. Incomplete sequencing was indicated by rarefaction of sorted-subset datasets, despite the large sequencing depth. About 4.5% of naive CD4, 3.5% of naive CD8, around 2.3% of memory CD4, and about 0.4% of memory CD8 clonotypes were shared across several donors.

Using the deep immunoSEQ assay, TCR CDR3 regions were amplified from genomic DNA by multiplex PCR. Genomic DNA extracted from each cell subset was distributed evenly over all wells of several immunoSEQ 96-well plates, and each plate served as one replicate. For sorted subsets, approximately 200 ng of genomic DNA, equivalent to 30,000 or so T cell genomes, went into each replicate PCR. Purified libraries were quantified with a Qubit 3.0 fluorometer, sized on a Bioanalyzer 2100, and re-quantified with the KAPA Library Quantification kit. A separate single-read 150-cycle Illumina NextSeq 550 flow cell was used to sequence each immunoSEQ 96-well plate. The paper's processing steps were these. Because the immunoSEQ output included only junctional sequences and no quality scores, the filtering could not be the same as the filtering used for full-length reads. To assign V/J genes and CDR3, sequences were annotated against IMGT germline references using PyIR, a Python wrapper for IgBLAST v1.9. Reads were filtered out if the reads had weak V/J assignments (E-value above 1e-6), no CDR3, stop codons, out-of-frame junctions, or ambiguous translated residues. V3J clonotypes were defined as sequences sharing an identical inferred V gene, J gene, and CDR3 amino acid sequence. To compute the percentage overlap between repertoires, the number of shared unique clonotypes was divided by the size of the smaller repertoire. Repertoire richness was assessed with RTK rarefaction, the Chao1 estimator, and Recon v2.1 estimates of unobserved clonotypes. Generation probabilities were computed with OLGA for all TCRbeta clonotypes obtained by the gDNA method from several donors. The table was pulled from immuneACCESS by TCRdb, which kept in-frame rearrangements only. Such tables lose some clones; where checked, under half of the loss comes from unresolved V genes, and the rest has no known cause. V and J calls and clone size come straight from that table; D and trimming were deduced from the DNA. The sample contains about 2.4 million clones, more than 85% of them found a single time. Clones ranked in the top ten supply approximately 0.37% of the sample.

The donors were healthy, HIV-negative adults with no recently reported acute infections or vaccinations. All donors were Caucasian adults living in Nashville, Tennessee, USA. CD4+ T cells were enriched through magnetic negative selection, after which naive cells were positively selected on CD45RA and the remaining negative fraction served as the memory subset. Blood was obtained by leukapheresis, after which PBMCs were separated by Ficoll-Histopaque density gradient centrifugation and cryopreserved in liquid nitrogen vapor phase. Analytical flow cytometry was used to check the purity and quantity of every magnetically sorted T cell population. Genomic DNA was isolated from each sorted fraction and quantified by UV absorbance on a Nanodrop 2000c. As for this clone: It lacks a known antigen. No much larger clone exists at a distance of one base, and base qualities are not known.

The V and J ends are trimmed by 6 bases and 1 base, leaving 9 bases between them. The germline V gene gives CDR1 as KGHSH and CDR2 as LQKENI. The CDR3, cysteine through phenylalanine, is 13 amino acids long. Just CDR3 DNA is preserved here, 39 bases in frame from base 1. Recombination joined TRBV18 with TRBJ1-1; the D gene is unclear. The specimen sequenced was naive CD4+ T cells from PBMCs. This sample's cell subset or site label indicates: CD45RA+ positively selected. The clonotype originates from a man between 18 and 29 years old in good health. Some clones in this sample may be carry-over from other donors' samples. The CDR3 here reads CASSSDGNTEAFF. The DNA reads TGTGCCAGCTCTTCGGACGGGAACACTGAAGCTTTCTTT.